The sequence of this TCR beta chain was determined in a study of blood T cell repertoires in COVID-19. Looking at the study overall: PBMCs, B-cell-depleted T cells, or T cells were the source of the cDNA or gDNA that made up the material.

Assay: immunoSEQ multiplex PCR; the TCRdb copy retains only in-frame clones and omits some. Here the sample spans 110,000 or so clones, approximately 90% being singletons. Germline V gives CDR1 MNHEY, CDR2 SVGAGI. The CDR3 runs 15 residues. Trimming shortened V by 7 bases and J by 0 bases, and 15 bases separated the two germline ends. The TCR sequence derives from a woman in her forties or fifties with acute or convalescent COVID-19. The sample consisted of peripheral blood. V and J are TRBV6-5 and TRBJ1-2; weak D call: TRBD1 (5 bases). CDR3: CASKNTGLANYGYTF. The CDR3 DNA reads TGTGCCAGCAAAAACACAGGTTTAGCTAACTATGGCTACACCTTC.